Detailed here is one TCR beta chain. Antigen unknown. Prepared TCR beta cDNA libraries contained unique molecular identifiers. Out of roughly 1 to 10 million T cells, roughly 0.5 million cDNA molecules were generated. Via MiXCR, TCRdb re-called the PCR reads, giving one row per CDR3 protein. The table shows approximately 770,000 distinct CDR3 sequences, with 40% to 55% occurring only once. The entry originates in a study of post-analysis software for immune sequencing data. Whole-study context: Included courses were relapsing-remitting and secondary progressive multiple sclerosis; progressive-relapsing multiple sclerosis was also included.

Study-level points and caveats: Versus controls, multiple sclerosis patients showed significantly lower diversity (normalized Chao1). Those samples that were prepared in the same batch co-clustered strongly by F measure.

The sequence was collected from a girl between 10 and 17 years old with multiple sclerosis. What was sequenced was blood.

In DNA form, the CDR3 reads TGTGCCACCAGCAGCGAAACCTACGAGCAGTACTTC. The encoded protein is CATSSETYEQYF. The chain employs TRBV15 and TRBJ2-7; D is unclear. V was cut by 3 bases and J by 2 bases, with 5 bases left in between. Germline V gene sequence: CDR1 LNHNV, CDR2 YYDKDF (reference sequence). This CDR3 contains 12 residues.